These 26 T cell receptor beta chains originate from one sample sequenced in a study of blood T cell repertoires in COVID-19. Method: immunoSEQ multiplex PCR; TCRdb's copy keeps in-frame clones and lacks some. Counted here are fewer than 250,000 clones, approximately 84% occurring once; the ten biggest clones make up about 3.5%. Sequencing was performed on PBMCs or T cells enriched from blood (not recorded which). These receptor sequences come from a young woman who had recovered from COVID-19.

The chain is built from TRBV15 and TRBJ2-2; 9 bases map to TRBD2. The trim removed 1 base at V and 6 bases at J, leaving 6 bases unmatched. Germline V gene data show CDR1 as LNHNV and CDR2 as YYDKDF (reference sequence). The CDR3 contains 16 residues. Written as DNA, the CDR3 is TGTGCCACCAGCAGAGTTAGCGGGAGTACAGCCGGGGAGCTGTTTTTT. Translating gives CATSRVSGSTAGELFF.

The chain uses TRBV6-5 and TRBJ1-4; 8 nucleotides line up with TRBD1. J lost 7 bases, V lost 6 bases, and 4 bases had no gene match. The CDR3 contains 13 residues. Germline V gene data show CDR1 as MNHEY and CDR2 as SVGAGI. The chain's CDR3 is CASSGQGVEKLFF. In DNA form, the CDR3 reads TGTGCCAGCAGCGGACAGGGCGTTGAAAAACTGTTTTTT.

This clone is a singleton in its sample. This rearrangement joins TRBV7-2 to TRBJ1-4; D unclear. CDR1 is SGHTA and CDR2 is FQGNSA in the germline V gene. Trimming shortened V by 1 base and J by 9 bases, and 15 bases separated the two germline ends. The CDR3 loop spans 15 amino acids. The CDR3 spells CASSLGSQTSKKLFF. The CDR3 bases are TGTGCCAGCAGCTTAGGATCACAGACGAGTAAAAAACTGTTTTTT. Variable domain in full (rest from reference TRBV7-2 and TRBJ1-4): GAGVSQSPSNKVTEKGKDVELRCDPISGHTALYWYRQSLGQGLEFLIYFQGNSAPDKSGLPSDRFSAERTGGSVSTLTIQRTQQEDSAVYLCASSLGSQTSKKLFFGSGTQLSVL.

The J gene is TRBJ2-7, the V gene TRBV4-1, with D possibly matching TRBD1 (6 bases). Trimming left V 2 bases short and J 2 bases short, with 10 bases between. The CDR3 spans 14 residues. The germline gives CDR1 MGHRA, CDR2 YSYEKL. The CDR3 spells CASSQTGTTYEQYF. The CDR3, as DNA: TGCGCCAGCAGCCAAACCGGGACAACCTACGAGCAGTACTTC.

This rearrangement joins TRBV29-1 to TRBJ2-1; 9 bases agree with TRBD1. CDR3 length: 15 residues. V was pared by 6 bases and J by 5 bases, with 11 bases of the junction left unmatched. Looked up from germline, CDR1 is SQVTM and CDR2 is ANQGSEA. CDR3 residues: CSVAGTGGSNNEQFF. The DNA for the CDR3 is TGCAGCGTCGCCGGTACAGGGGGCAGTAACAATGAGCAGTTCTTC.

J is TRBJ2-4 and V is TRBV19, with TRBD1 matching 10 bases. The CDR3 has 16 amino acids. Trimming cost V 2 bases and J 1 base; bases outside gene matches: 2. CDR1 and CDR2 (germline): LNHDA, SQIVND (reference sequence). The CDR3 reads CASSIPGQGAKNIQYF. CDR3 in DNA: TGTGCCAGTAGTATACCGGGACAGGGGGCCAAAAACATTCAGTACTTC. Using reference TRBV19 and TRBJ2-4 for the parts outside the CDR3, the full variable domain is DGGITQSPKYLFRKEGQNVTLSCEQNLNHDAMYWYRQDPGQGLRLIYYSQIVNDFQKGDIAEGYSVSREKKESFPLTVTSAQKNPTAFYLCASSIPGQGAKNIQYFGAGTRLSVL.

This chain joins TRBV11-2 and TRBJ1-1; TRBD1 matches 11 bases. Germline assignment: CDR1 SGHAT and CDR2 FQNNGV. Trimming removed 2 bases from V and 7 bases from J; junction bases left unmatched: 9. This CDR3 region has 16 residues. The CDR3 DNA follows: TGTGCCAGCAGCTTAACACGGGACAGGGGGTACCTTGAAGCTTTCTTT. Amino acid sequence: CASSLTRDRGYLEAFF.

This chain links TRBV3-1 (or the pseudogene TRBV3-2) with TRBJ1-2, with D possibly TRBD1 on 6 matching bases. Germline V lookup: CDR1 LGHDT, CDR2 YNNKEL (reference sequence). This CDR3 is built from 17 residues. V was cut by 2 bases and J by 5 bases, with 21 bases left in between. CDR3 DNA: TGTGCCAGCAGCCAAATCCACGGCCAGACAGGCGCATATGGCTACACCTTC. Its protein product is CASSQIHGQTGAYGYTF.

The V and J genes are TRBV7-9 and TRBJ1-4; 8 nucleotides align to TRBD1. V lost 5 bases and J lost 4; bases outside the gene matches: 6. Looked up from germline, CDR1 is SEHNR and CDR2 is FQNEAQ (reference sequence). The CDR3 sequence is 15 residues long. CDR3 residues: CASSPGTGYNEKLFF. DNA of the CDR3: TGTGCCAGCAGCCCGGGGACAGGCTATAATGAAAAACTGTTTTTT.

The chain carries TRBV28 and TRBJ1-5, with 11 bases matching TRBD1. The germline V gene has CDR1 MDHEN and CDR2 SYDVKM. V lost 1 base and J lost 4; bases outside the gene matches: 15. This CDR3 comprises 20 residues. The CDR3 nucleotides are TGTGCCAGCAGTTTATCCCCGCTTGGCCCGGGACAGGGGGGGAATCAGCCCCAGCATTTT. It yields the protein CASSLSPLGPGQGGNQPQHF.

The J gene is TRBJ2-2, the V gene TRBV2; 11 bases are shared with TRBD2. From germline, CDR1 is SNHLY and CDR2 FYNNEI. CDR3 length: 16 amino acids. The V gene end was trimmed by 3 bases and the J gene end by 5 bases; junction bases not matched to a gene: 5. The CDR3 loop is CASSDGLAGGTGELFF. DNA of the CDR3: TGTGCCAGCAGTGATGGTCTAGCGGGAGGAACCGGGGAGCTGTTTTTT. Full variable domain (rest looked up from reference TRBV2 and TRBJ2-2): EPEVTQTPSHQVTQMGQEVILRCVPISNHLYFYWYRQILGQKVEFLVSFYNNEISEKSEIFDDQFSVERPDGSNFTLKIRSTKLEDSAMYFCASSDGLAGGTGELFFGEGSRLTVL.

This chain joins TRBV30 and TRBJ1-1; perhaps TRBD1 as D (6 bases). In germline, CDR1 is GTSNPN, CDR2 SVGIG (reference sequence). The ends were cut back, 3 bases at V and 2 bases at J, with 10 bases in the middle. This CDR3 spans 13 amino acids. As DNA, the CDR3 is TGTGCCTGGAGACAGGGTCGCAACACTGAAGCTTTCTTT. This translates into CAWRQGRNTEAFF.

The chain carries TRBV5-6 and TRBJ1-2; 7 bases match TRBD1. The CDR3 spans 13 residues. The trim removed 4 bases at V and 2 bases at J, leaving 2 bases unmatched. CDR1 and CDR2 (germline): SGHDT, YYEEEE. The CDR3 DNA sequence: TGTGCCAGCAGCCAGGACAGGAACTATGGCTACACCTTC. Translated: CASSQDRNYGYTF.

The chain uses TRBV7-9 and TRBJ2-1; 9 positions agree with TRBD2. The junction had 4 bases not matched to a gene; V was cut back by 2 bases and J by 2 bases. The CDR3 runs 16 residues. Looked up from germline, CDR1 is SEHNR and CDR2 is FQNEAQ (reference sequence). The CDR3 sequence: CASSLRREGTYNEQFF. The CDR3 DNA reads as TGTGCCAGCAGCTTAAGGCGGGAGGGGACCTACAATGAGCAGTTCTTC.

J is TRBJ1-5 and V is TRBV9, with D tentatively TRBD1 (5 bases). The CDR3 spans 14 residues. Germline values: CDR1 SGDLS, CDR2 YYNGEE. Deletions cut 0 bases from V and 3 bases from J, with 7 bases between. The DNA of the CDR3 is TGTGCCAGCAGCGTAGCAGGGAACAATCAGCCCCAGCATTTT. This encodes CASSVAGNNQPQHF.

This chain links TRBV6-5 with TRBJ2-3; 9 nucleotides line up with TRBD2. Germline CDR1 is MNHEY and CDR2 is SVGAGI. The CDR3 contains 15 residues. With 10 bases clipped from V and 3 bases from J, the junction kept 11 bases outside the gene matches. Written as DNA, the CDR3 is TGTGCCACGATTAAGGGTAGCGGGGGAACAGATACGCAGTATTTT. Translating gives CATIKGSGGTDTQYF.

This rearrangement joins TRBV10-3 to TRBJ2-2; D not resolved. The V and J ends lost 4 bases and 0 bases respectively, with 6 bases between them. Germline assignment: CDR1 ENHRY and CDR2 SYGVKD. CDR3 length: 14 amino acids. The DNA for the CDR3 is TGTGCCATCAGTGGAGGAGCGAACACCGGGGAGCTGTTTTTT. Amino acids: CAISGGANTGELFF.

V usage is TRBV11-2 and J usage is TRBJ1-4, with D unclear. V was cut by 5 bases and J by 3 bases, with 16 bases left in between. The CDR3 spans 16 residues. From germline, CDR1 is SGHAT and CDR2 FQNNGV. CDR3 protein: CASSPRARTANEKLFF. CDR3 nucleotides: TGTGCCAGCAGCCCCCGCGCTAGGACTGCTAATGAAAAACTGTTTTTT.

The CDR3 is CASSIDRTLSGANVLTF. The CDR3 DNA follows: TGTGCCAGTAGTATCGACAGGACCCTCTCTGGGGCCAACGTCCTGACTTTC. The chain carries TRBV19 and TRBJ2-6, with D possibly being TRBD1 (6 bases). The germline CDR1 and CDR2 sequences are LNHDA and SQIVND (reference sequence). V dropped 3 bases and J dropped 0 bases, with 12 bases sitting between them. The CDR3 has 17 residues.

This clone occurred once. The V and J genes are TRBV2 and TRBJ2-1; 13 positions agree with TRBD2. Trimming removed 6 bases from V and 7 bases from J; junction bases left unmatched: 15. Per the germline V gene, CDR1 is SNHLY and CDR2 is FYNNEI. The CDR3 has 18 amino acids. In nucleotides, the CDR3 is TGTGCCAGCAGCCCCTCCGGGACTAGCGGGATAGGGGGGAATGAGCAGTTCTTC. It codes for CASSPSGTSGIGGNEQFF.

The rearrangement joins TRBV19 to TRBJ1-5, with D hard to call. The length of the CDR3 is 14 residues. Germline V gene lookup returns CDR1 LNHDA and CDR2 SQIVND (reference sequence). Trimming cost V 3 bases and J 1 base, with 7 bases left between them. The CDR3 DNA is TGTGCCAGTAGTATCGCGCGGAGCAATCAGCCCCAGCATTTT. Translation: CASSIARSNQPQHF.

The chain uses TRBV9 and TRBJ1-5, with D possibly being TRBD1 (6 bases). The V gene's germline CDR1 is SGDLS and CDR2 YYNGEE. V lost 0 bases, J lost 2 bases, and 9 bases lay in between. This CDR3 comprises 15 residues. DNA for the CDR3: TGTGCCAGCAGCGTAGATCCAGGGGGCAATCAGCCCCAGCATTTT. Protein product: CASSVDPGGNQPQHF.

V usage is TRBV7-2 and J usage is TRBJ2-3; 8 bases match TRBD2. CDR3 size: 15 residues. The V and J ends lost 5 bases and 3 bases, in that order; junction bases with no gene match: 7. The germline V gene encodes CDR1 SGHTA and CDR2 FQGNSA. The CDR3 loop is CASSPGAGGTDTQYF. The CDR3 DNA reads TGTGCCAGCAGCCCCGGGGCGGGAGGAACAGATACGCAGTATTTT.

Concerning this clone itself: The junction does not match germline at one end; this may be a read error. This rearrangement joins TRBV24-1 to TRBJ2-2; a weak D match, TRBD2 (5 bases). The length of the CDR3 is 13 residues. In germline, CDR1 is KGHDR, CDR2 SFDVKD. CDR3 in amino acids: CATSDIGTGELFF. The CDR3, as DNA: TGTGCCACCAGTGATATCGGCACCGGGGAACTGTTTTTT.

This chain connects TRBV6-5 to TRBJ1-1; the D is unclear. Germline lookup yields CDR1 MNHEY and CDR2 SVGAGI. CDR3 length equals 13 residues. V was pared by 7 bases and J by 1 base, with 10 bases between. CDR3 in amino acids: CASTPSWNTEAFF. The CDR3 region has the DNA TGTGCCAGCACCCCAAGCTGGAACACTGAAGCTTTCTTT.

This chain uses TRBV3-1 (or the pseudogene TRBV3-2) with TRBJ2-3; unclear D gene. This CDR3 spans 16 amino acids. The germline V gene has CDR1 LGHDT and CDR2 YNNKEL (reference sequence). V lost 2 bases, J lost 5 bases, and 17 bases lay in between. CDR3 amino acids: CASSQMSRGYGDTQYF. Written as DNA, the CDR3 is TGTGCCAGCAGCCAAATGTCGAGAGGTTACGGAGATACGCAGTATTTT.